The rows below give T cell receptor beta chains drawn from one sample of a study of vaccination effects on CD4 cells after COVID-19. Their antigens remain unidentified. Repertoires were generated with immunoSEQ multiplex PCR, while TCRdb's copy carries only in-frame clones and drops some. The sample consists of 30,000 to 40,000 clones, approximately 60% of them appearing once. Sequencing used CD4+ T cells from PBMCs cultured with SARS-CoV-2 spike peptides, obtained after COVID-19 vaccination. The receptors originated from a human donor who received a COVID-19 vaccine. Both conserved end residues are part of each CDR3. Fields, in order: clone size, V gene, J gene, D gene, CDR3 DNA, CDR3 protein. D genes are given only for firm matches. Rows give clone size only sometimes, using once, few, many, or a class for an expanded clone.

-	TRBV6-5	TRBJ1-2	-	TGTGCCAGCAGTTACTGGGGGGACGATGGCTACACCTTC	CASSYWGDDGYTF
-	TRBV18	TRBJ1-5	TRBD1	TGTGCCAGCTCACCACCTTCAGGGACAGGGAATCAGCCCCAGCATTTT	CASSPPSGTGNQPQHF
-	TRBV12-5	TRBJ2-2	-	TGTGCTAGTGGTTCAGGCGAAGGGGACACCGGGGAGCTGTTTTTT	CASGSGEGDTGELFF
medium-sized	TRBV6-2/TRBV6-3	TRBJ2-5	-	TGTGCCAGCACCCCCGGCCCGGGCCACCCCCAAGAGACCCAGTACTTC	CASTPGPGHPQETQYF
-	TRBV7-8	TRBJ1-4	TRBD1	TGTGCCAGCAGCTTAGAACCGGGACAGGGAGATGAAAAACTGTTTTTT	CASSLEPGQGDEKLFF
-	TRBV12-3/TRBV12-4	TRBJ1-6	-	TGTGCCAGCAGGTGGGGTGATTCACCCCTCCACTTT	CASRWGDSPLHF
-	TRBV5-4	TRBJ2-7	-	TGTGCCAGCAGCAAAGACAGCAAATCCTACGAGCAGTACTTC	CASSKDSKSYEQYF
few	TRBV7-2	TRBJ1-5	-	TGTGCCAGCAGCTTAGAACGGGGGATCCATCAGCCCCAGCATTTT	CASSLERGIHQPQHF
-	TRBV6-2/TRBV6-3	TRBJ2-7	TRBD2	TGTGCCAGCAGTTTAACTAGCGTCTACGAGCAGTACTTC	CASSLTSVYEQYF
-	TRBV3-1/TRBV3-2	TRBJ2-5	TRBD2	TGTGCCAGCAGCCCGTGGGTATTCGAGCGGGGGCAACAAGAGACCCAGTACTTC	CASSPWVFERGQQETQYF
few	TRBV12-5	TRBJ2-2	-	TGTGCTAGTGGTTTGGTACTGGGGGACCTCACCGGGGAGCTGTTTTTT	CASGLVLGDLTGELFF
-	TRBV3-1/TRBV3-2	TRBJ1-2	-	TGTGCCAGCAGCCGGACCATGACAGACAACTATGGCTACACCTTC	CASSRTMTDNYGYTF
-	TRBV3-1/TRBV3-2	TRBJ1-2	-	TGTGCCAGCAGTCCTAGGGGATACTATGGCTACACCTTC	CASSPRGYYGYTF
-	TRBV6-5	TRBJ2-3	TRBD1	TGTGCCAGCTCTCAGGGGGCTGTTCGCACAGATACGCAGTATTTT	CASSQGAVRTDTQYF
-	TRBV27	TRBJ2-7	TRBD2	TGTGCCAGCAGAAGGACTAGCGGGAGTAGAGAATCCTACGAGCAGTACTTC	CASRRTSGSRESYEQYF
-	TRBV9	TRBJ1-4	-	TGTGCCAGCAGCGTAGGTCAGCCTAATGAAAAACTGTTTTTT	CASSVGQPNEKLFF
once	TRBV6-4	TRBJ1-2	-	TGTGCCAGCAGTGAATATATAGGGGTCGGAGGCTACACCTTC	CASSEYIGVGGYTF
-	TRBV25-1	TRBJ2-1	-	TGTGCCAGCAGTGCCTCCTCCCCCTCCTACAATGAGCAGTTCTTC	CASSASSPSYNEQFF
-	TRBV7-8	TRBJ1-2	TRBD1	TGTGCCAGCAGCTTTACCCTCGGCGGGCAGGGGGCATCCTATGGCTACACCTTC	CASSFTLGGQGASYGYTF
few	TRBV7-9	TRBJ2-7	-	TGTGCCAGCAGCTTCGCGACCGAGCAGTACTTC	CASSFATEQYF
-	TRBV2	TRBJ2-7	TRBD2	TGTGCCAGCAGTGGGACTAGCGGGAGGGTCTACGAGCAGTACTTC	CASSGTSGRVYEQYF
-	TRBV6-2/TRBV6-3	TRBJ2-1	TRBD2	TGTGCCAGCAGTTATACTAGCGGGAGACATGAGCAGTTCTTC	CASSYTSGRHEQFF
-	TRBV7-7	TRBJ2-1	-	TGTGCCAGCAGCTTAGGGCCTGGACACGGCAATGAGCAGTTCTTC	CASSLGPGHGNEQFF
few	TRBV5-6	TRBJ1-1	-	TGTGCCAGCAGCTTCCCGGACAGTCTGGGGAACACTGAAGCTTTCTTT	CASSFPDSLGNTEAFF
few	TRBV24-1	TRBJ2-1	-	TGTGCCACCAGTACTCTAGGGAGAACCTACAATGAGCAGTTCTTC	CATSTLGRTYNEQFF
-	TRBV18	TRBJ1-1	-	TGTGCCAGCTCCATTAGGCAAGGGGGGACTGAAGCTTTCTTT	CASSIRQGGTEAFF
-	TRBV9	TRBJ1-1	-	TGTGCCAGCAGCTTCTCAAGACAGGAGATGAACACTGAAGCTTTCTTT	CASSFSRQEMNTEAFF
once	TRBV2	TRBJ2-1	-	TGTGCCACCTTATTGTACCGGGACACCCACAATGAGCAGTTCTTC	CATLLYRDTHNEQFF
-	TRBV28	TRBJ2-4	-	TGTGCCAGCAGTTCCCTGAGGCTAGCCAAAAACATTCAGTACTTC	CASSSLRLAKNIQYF
-	TRBV5-1	TRBJ2-2	-	TGCGCCAGCAGCTTGGGGGCGGCCACCGGGGAGCTGTTTTTT	CASSLGAATGELFF
-	TRBV6-1	TRBJ2-3	TRBD1	TGTGCCAGCAGTGATCGTTTTTGGGACAGGACCCCAGATACGCAGTATTTT	CASSDRFWDRTPDTQYF
-	TRBV4-2	TRBJ2-5	TRBD1	TGTGCCAGCAGCCTTGGACAGGGACAAGAGACCCAGTACTTC	CASSLGQGQETQYF
-	TRBV18	TRBJ2-7	-	TGTGCCAGCTCACCACCGGCGGGGACCCTCTACGAGCAGTACTTC	CASSPPAGTLYEQYF
-	TRBV18	TRBJ1-5	-	TGTGCCAGCTCACCGGTAGGGAATCAGCCCCAGCATTTT	CASSPVGNQPQHF
many	TRBV3-1/TRBV3-2	TRBJ2-7	TRBD2	TGTGCCAGCAGCCCCGGGACTAGTTTCCCCTACGAGCAGTACTTC	CASSPGTSFPYEQYF